This passage covers 21 T cell receptor beta chains from one sample sequenced in a study of tumor-infiltrating lymphocytes in primary liver carcinoma. Total RNA and DNA came together from about 19-30 mg of bulk tissue without cell sorting. With roughly 500 ng total RNA as template and a constant-region primer, TCR beta cDNA was made. A slightly modified ARM-PCR protocol with three nested multiplex PCR rounds produced these TCR beta libraries. TRBV1-TRBV30 forward primers and a C-beta reverse primer were used in the first two PCR rounds, which each ran for about 9 cycles. TCRdb re-called the multiplex PCR reads through MiXCR, storing one row per CDR3 protein. The sample lists some 50,000 distinct CDR3 sequences, approximately 70% occurring once. The sequenced material came from liver tumor tissue from sampling region 5. Sample subset: tumor region T5, tumor centre. These receptors all stem from a man aged 35-49 years with primary liver carcinoma and hepatitis B virus infection.

There are many counts of this clonotype. V usage is TRBV14 and J usage is TRBJ2-7; 8 bases match TRBD1. Per germline, CDR1 SGHDN and CDR2 FVKESK. With 4 bases clipped from V and 2 bases from J, the junction kept 10 bases outside the gene matches. The CDR3 runs 16 residues. In DNA, the CDR3 is TGTGCCAGCAGCCTCAGGGGGACAGGAACTGCCTACGAGCAGTACTTC. The encoded protein is CASSLRGTGTAYEQYF.

This clonotype was seen once. Lacking the conserved final phenylalanine or tryptophan, this CDR3 likely reflects a read error. The chain recombines TRBV6-2 or TRBV6-3 with TRBJ2-1; TRBD2 matches 7 bases. The CDR3 extends over 16 amino acids. The germline gives CDR1 MNHEY, CDR2 SVGEGT. The CDR3 spells CVSSYWGRGSCNEQFL. In DNA, the CDR3 is TGTGTCAGCAGTTACTGGGGGAGGGGCTCCTGCAATGAGCAGTTCTTA.

Comments on this clonotype: An end of the junction differs from the germline gene, which may be a read error. The chain joins TRBV5-6 to TRBJ2-7; D unresolved. Germline CDR1 is SGHDT and CDR2 is YYEEEE. The CDR3 contains 14 residues. Written as DNA, the CDR3 is TGTGCCAGCAGCTTGGAGCACATAAGGAACGAGCGGTACTTC. It yields the protein CASSLEHIRNERYF. The entire variable domain, with the rest obtained from reference TRBV5-6 and TRBJ2-7, is as follows: DAGVTQSPTHLIKTRGQQVTLRCSPKSGHDTVSWYQQALGQGPQFIFQYYEEEERQRGNFPDRFSGHQFPNYSSELNVNALLLGDSALYLCASSLEHIRNERYFGPGTRLTVT.

In its sample, this clonotype was seen once. A read error may explain this, as a much larger clone is one base away. V gene TRBV28 combines with J gene TRBJ1-1; 9 nucleotides match TRBD1. There are 18 residues in the CDR3. Trimming removed 6 bases from V and 4 bases from J; junction bases left unmatched: 18. Looked up from germline, CDR1 is MDHEN and CDR2 is SYDVKM. For the CDR3, the DNA is TGTGCCAGCAGCTCTGTCTCACTCATGGACAGGGGAGGCACTGAAGCTTTCTTT. As protein: CASSSVSLMDRGGTEAFF.

The V and J genes are TRBV11-2 and TRBJ2-3; 7 nucleotides match TRBD2. Trimming cost V 5 bases and J 0 bases; bases outside gene matches: 20. Germline CDR1 is SGHAT and CDR2 is FQNNGV. The CDR3 loop spans 20 amino acids. CDR3 loop: CASSPDDPLQTAGSTDTQYF. In nucleotides, the CDR3 is TGTGCCAGCAGCCCCGATGACCCCCTGCAAACAGCGGGAAGCACAGATACGCAGTATTTT.

On this clonotype itself: One end of the junction fails to match germline, which may point to a read error. This chain joins TRBV2 and TRBJ2-1, with 12 bases identical to TRBD2. The CDR3 is 17 residues long. CDR1 is SNHLY and CDR2 is FYNNEI in the germline V gene. CDR3 coding DNA: TGTGCCAGCAGTGAACCCCGGAGACTAGCGGGAGTTAATGAGCAGTCCTTC. Amino acids: CASSEPRRLAGVNEQSF.

This clonotype has a single count. Compared with germline, one end of the junction differs, possibly owing to a read error. CDR3 residues: CVNSLDFLETQYF. DNA for the CDR3: TGCGTCAACAGCTTAGATTTTCTGGAGACCCAGTACTTC. The chain is built from TRBV11-2 and TRBJ2-5; D is ambiguous. Germline assignment: CDR1 SGHAT and CDR2 FQNNGV. The CDR3 length is 13 residues.

Details on this clonotype: Just one base apart from a much larger clone, this may be a read error. The rearrangement uses TRBV7-9 and TRBJ2-5; no firm D call. Germline CDR1 and CDR2: SEHNR and FQNEAQ (reference sequence). The CDR3 runs 13 residues. The CDR3 region has the DNA TGTGCCAGCAGCTTCGGGCTTCAAGAGACCCTGTACTTC. Translating it yields CASSFGLQETLYF.

This sequence joins TRBV4-1 and TRBJ2-3, with 7 bases lining up with TRBD2. Germline assignment: CDR1 MGHRA and CDR2 YSYEKL. The CDR3 totals 18 residues. The J segment lost 5 bases and the V segment lost 3 bases, leaving 17 bases of the junction unmatched. In DNA, the CDR3 is TGCGCCAGCAGCCAGATCGAACTAGTGGGAGGACTAGGAGATACGCAGTATTTT. This codes for CASSQIELVGGLGDTQYF.

The chain carries TRBV20-1 and TRBJ2-7; 9 bases align to TRBD1. The CDR3 contains 15 residues. Germline V gene data show CDR1 as DFQATT and CDR2 as SNEGSKA (reference sequence). Trimming cost V 5 bases and J 1 base; bases outside gene matches: 9. DNA of the CDR3: TGCAGTGCTCTATTACAGGGGGCTTGGTCCTACGAGCAGTACTTC. The encoded protein is CSALLQGAWSYEQYF.

As to this clonotype: This CDR3 fails to terminate in the conserved phenylalanine or tryptophan, so it likely reflects a read error. V usage is TRBV4-1 and J usage is TRBJ2-7, with D uncertain. Trimming left V 3 bases short and J 9 bases short, with 24 bases between. The CDR3 spans 16 residues. From germline, CDR1 is MGHRA and CDR2 YSYEKL. The CDR3 DNA is TGCGCCAGCAGCCATCTACCCGACGATCTCGGGCTCGGGCAGTACCTC. Protein: CASSHLPDDLGLGQYL.

This chain uses TRBV5-1 with TRBJ1-1; D unresolved. This CDR3 region has 13 residues. Trimming removed 6 bases at V and 2 bases at J, with 11 bases between. The germline V gene has CDR1 SGHRS and CDR2 YFSETQ. The CDR3 sequence: CASNSGVNTEAFF. The CDR3 DNA sequence: TGCGCCAGCAACTCCGGGGTTAACACTGAAGCTTTCTTT. Together with reference TRBV5-1 and TRBJ1-1, the CDR3 gives the full variable domain: KAGVTQTPRYLIKTRGQQVTLSCSPISGHRSVSWYQQTPGQGLQFLFEYFSETQRNKGNFPGRFSGRQFSNSRSEMNVSTLELGDSALYLCASNSGVNTEAFFGQGTRLTVV.

This clonotype was observed once. Given a much more abundant clone one base away, this may be a read error. The CDR3 does not end in the conserved phenylalanine or tryptophan, so this is likely a read error. The DNA is left out, because the CDR3 cannot be placed on it with certainty; the CDR3 is given as TCRdb lists it. V and J are TRBV5-1 and TRBJ2-3. Germline assignment: CDR1 SGHRS and CDR2 YFSETQ. The CDR3 length equals 12 residues, ends included. CDR3 residues: CASQQWPGDTQY.

Turning to this clonotype: Compared with germline, one end of the junction differs, possibly owing to a read error. The V and J genes are TRBV11-1 and TRBJ2-2; the D gene is possibly TRBD2 (6 bases). The CDR3 has 16 residues. The germline CDR1 and CDR2 sequences are SGHAT and FQDESV (reference sequence). The CDR3 loop is CASSLLPGRDTGGLFF. In DNA, the CDR3 is TGCGCCAGCAGTTTACTCCCGGGGCGCGACACCGGGGGGCTGTTTTTT.

Comment on this clonotype: Just one base apart from a much larger clone, this may be a read error. This chain links TRBV7-9 with TRBJ2-3; TRBD1 matches at 10 bases. CDR1 SEHNR and CDR2 FQNEAQ come from the germline V gene (reference sequence). The CDR3 consists of 14 residues. The CDR3 coding sequence is TGTGTCAGCAGTCCCGAGACAGGGGGCTATACGCAGTATTTT. It specifies CVSSPETGGYTQYF.

There are many counts of this clonotype. V gene TRBV29-1 combines with J gene TRBJ2-1; 9 nucleotides agree with TRBD1. Per the germline V gene, CDR1 is SQVTM and CDR2 is ANQGSEA. This CDR3 has 14 amino acids. V lost 3 bases to trimming and J lost 8 bases; unmatched junction nucleotides: 8. The CDR3 sequence: CSVDGTGSLDEQFF. The CDR3 DNA reads TGCAGCGTTGACGGGACAGGGAGTCTGGATGAGCAGTTCTTC.

This sequence joins TRBV6-2 or TRBV6-3 and TRBJ2-5; 7 bases agree with TRBD2. V lost 5 bases, J lost 14 bases, and 20 bases stayed unmatched. Germline V gene lookup returns CDR1 MNHEY and CDR2 SVGEGT. The CDR3 totals 15 residues. CDR3 DNA sequence: TGTGCCAGCAGTCCCGGGACTATAGTAGTTCGTGGCCACTACTTC. Protein product: CASSPGTIVVRGHYF.

The sample holds many counts of this clonotype. The V call is TRBV5-4, the J call TRBJ2-2; 7 bases line up with TRBD1. The CDR3 covers 15 residues. The germline CDR1 and CDR2 sequences are SGHNT and YYREEE (reference sequence). The V and J ends lost 4 bases and 2 bases, in that order; junction bases with no gene match: 5. Written as DNA, the CDR3 is TGTGCCAGCAGCCCTCAGGGGGTTAACACCGGGGAGCTGTTTTTT. This translates into CASSPQGVNTGELFF.

This clonotype was seen only once. The CDR3 loop reads CTRSLQTGGTEAFF. DNA for the CDR3: TGTACCCGCAGTCTACAGACAGGGGGCACTGAAGCTTTCTTT. V usage is TRBV11-2 and J usage is TRBJ1-1, with 9 bases lining up with TRBD1. CDR1 is SGHAT and CDR2 is FQNNGV in the germline V gene. The CDR3 consists of 14 residues.

As regards this clonotype: The junction departs from germline at one end; a sequencing error may be responsible. The genes are TRBV6-1 and TRBJ2-7; D may match TRBD1 or TRBD2 (5 bases each). Germline V gives CDR1 MNHNS, CDR2 SASEGT. The CDR3 loop spans 12 amino acids. The CDR3 protein is CASRETIYEQYF. The CDR3 DNA sequence: TGTGCTAGCAGGGAGACCATCTACGAGCAGTACTTC.

V and J are TRBV11-2 and TRBJ2-1, with 7 bases lining up with TRBD2. The CDR3 is 16 amino acids. CDR1 and CDR2 from the germline V gene are SGHAT and FQNNGV. After removal of 3 bases from V and 12 bases from J, the junction contained 17 bases not matched to a gene. This CDR3 is CASSLDIGLVMGGQFF. The CDR3 DNA reads TGTGCCAGCAGCTTGGATATCGGACTAGTTATGGGTGGGCAGTTCTTC.